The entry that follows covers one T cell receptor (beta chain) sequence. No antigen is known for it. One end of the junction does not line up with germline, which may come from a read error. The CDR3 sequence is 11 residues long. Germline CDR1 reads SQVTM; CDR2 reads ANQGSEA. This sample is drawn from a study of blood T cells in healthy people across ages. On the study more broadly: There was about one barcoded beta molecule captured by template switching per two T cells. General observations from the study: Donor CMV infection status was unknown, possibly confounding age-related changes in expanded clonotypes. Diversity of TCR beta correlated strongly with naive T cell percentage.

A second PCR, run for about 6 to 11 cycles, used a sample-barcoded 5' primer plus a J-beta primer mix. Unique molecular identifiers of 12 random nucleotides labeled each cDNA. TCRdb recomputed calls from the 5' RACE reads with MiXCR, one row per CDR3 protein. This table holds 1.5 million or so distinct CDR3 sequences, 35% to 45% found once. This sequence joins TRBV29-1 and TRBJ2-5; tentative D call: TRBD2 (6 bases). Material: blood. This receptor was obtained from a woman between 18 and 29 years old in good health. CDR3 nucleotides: TGCAGCGTTGAAACGGGGGAGATCCAGTACTTC. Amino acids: CSVETGEIQYF.